The 17 T cell receptor beta chains listed next were all sequenced from one sample in a study of CD8+ T cells in alopecia areata. The authors extracted RNA and reverse transcribed it into cDNA as the sequencing template. Assay used: immunoSEQ multiplex PCR; TCRdb lists only in-frame clones, some missing. This sample has 150,000 to 200,000 clones, with about 60% found just once. Sample treatment: oral pan-JAK inhibitor, 5-10 mg twice daily. The sample consisted of CD8+ T cells sorted from blood, taken at week 24, from a patient treated with tofacitinib. These receptors were taken from a human donor with alopecia areata.

This chain links TRBV5-4 with TRBJ2-5, with D possibly being TRBD2 (6 bases). The V and J ends lost 4 bases and 0 bases respectively, with 16 bases between them. This CDR3 spans 16 amino acids. Germline lookup yields CDR1 SGHNT and CDR2 YYREEE (reference sequence). DNA of the CDR3: TGTGCCAGCAGCCCAGGGTGGCGGGATTACCAAGAGACCCAGTACTTC. As protein: CASSPGWRDYQETQYF.

The rearrangement joins TRBV29-1 to TRBJ1-3; no reliable D call. CDR1 and CDR2 (germline): SQVTM, ANQGSEA. The CDR3 consists of 12 residues. Trimming removed 1 base at V and 3 bases at J, with 4 bases between. CDR3 bases: TGCAGCGTTGAAGGGAGTGGAAACACCATATATTTT. It is translated as CSVEGSGNTIYF.

In this sample, this clone turned up a few times. This sequence joins TRBV2 and TRBJ1-4; perhaps TRBD1 as D (5 bases). V gave up 7 bases and J gave up 7 bases, with 10 bases separating them. CDR1 is SNHLY, CDR2 FYNNEI, per germline. The CDR3 runs to 12 residues. Written as DNA, the CDR3 is TGTGCCAGCAAAGGGGCTGGTGAAAAACTGTTTTTT. Encoded protein: CASKGAGEKLFF.

The chain combines TRBV15 with TRBJ2-1; the D gene could be TRBD1 or TRBD2 (5 bases each). Germline CDR1 LNHNV, CDR2 YYDKDF (reference sequence). V gave up 0 bases and J gave up 6 bases, with 9 bases separating them. The length of the CDR3 is 14 residues. CDR3: CATSRDGAGNEQFF. DNA of the CDR3: TGTGCCACCAGCAGAGATGGGGCGGGCAATGAGCAGTTCTTC.

Only one count was recorded for this clone. This chain joins TRBV5-6 and TRBJ2-7, with 8 bases identical to TRBD2. Germline assignment: CDR1 SGHDT and CDR2 YYEEEE. After removal of 3 bases from V and 6 bases from J, the junction contained 5 bases not matched to a gene. CDR3 length: 13 residues. The DNA of the CDR3 is TGTGCCAGCAGCTCCGGGGGGGCTCTCGAGCAGTACTTC. It specifies CASSSGGALEQYF.

The rearrangement uses TRBV7-7 and TRBJ2-5; TRBD1 matches at 9 bases. Unmatched junction bases numbered 11, after V lost 4 bases and J lost 5 bases. The germline gives CDR1 SSHAT, CDR2 FNYEAQ (reference sequence). This CDR3 contains 16 residues. DNA of the CDR3: TGTGCCAGCAGCTGGGGACAGGGTGTGGGGTCGGAGACCCAGTACTTC. It yields the protein CASSWGQGVGSETQYF.

The chain couples TRBV5-6 to TRBJ1-2; the match to TRBD1 covers 8 bases. This CDR3 contains 13 residues. J lost 8 bases, V lost 4 bases, and 7 bases had no gene match. Germline V lookup: CDR1 SGHDT, CDR2 YYEEEE. CDR3 region: CASSRGTGNGYTF. CDR3 bases: TGTGCCAGCAGCCGTGGGACAGGTAACGGCTACACCTTC.

The chain has TRBV27 and TRBJ1-2, with D perhaps TRBD1 (6 bases). This CDR3 spans 12 amino acids. V gave up 2 bases and J gave up 8 bases, with 9 bases separating them. Germline lookup yields CDR1 MNHEY and CDR2 SMNVEV (reference sequence). CDR3 DNA sequence: TGTGCCAGCAGTTTAGACAGGCGAGGCTACACCTTC. Translating it yields CASSLDRRGYTF.

This clone showed up just a few times. One end of the junction fails to match germline, which may point to a read error. The chain couples TRBV7-7 to TRBJ2-5; 8 positions match TRBD2. Germline CDR1 is SSHAT and CDR2 is FNYEAQ (reference sequence). This CDR3 is 16 amino acids long. The DNA for the CDR3 is TGTGCTAGCAGCCCCAGGGGACTAGAGTTCGGCGAGACCCAGTACTTC. It codes for CASSPRGLEFGETQYF.

In this sample, this clone turned up a few times. The gene calls are TRBV25-1 and TRBJ2-7, with TRBD1 matching 8 bases. Germline V CDR1 and CDR2: MGHDK, SYGVNS. V shed 4 bases, J shed 5 bases, and the junction held 7 bases outside the gene matches. CDR3 size: 14 residues. This CDR3 is CASSGGQGTDEQYF. Here the CDR3 DNA reads TGTGCCAGCAGTGGAGGACAGGGCACGGACGAGCAGTACTTC.

The J gene is TRBJ2-5, the V gene TRBV27; D is possibly TRBD2 (5 bases). From germline, CDR1 is MNHEY and CDR2 SMNVEV (reference sequence). CDR3 length: 13 residues. The ends were cut back, 5 bases at V and 2 bases at J, with 9 bases in the middle. The CDR3 DNA reads as TGTGCCAGCAGTACGAGGACTCAAGAGACCCAGTACTTC. It codes for CASSTRTQETQYF.

This chain joins TRBV19 and TRBJ1-5; unclear D gene. The germline V gene has CDR1 LNHDA and CDR2 SQIVND (reference sequence). This CDR3 is built from 17 residues. The germline V and J ends were trimmed by 3 bases and 1 base, with 16 bases remaining between them. The CDR3 loop reads CASSINLPGGSNQPQHF. Written as DNA, the CDR3 is TGTGCCAGTAGTATTAATCTCCCCGGAGGGAGCAATCAGCCCCAGCATTTT.

This clone appeared a single time. The CDR3 coding sequence is TGCGCCAGCAGCTTCGGGTCAGAAGCTTTCTTT. Translating it yields CASSFGSEAFF. The gene calls are TRBV5-1 and TRBJ1-1, with D unclear. Trimming shortened V by 2 bases and J by 8 bases, and 7 bases separated the two germline ends. Germline V gene sequence: CDR1 SGHRS, CDR2 YFSETQ. This CDR3 has 11 amino acids.

The V gene is TRBV6-1, the J gene TRBJ2-3; 7 positions match TRBD2. CDR3 length equals 15 residues. CDR1 is MNHNS and CDR2 is SASEGT in the germline V gene. J lost 4 bases, V lost 4 bases, and 8 bases had no gene match. CDR3 residues: CASSVLGGSSDTQYF. The CDR3 DNA is TGTGCCAGCAGTGTATTGGGAGGGAGTTCAGATACGCAGTATTTT.

The chain recombines TRBV5-6 with TRBJ1-6; TRBD1 agrees at 8 bases. V lost 4 bases to trimming and J lost 8 bases; unmatched junction nucleotides: 14. The V gene's germline CDR1 is SGHDT and CDR2 YYEEEE. CDR3 size: 17 residues. The DNA for the CDR3 is TGTGCCAGCAGCGAAGGACAGGGACGCTGGATCTATTCACCCCTCCACTTT. Its translation is CASSEGQGRWIYSPLHF.

Of note for this clone: The sample contains more than one DNA sequence encoding this CDR3. The chain carries TRBV29-1 and TRBJ2-7; D is uncertain. Germline V gene lookup returns CDR1 SQVTM and CDR2 ANQGSEA. The CDR3 sequence is 11 residues long. V lost 0 bases and J lost 7, with 7 bases in between. CDR3 sequence reads: CSVEDLGEQYF. CDR3 bases: TGCAGCGTTGAAGACCTGGGGGAGCAGTACTTC.

The sample holds a few counts of this clone. V is TRBV29-1 and J is TRBJ1-2; D is uncertain. Per the germline V gene, CDR1 is SQVTM and CDR2 is ANQGSEA. Trimming shortened V by 6 bases and J by 4 bases, and 15 bases separated the two germline ends. The CDR3 has 13 residues. DNA for the CDR3: TGCAGCGTATCACTAGGGCAGATCTATGGCTACACCTTC. Translation: CSVSLGQIYGYTF.